Listed here is a single T cell receptor beta chain. What it binds is not known. This entry is derived from a study of prognosis after radiotherapy for stage I lung cancer. General study results and limits: Usage of the TRBV and TRBJ genes (in patients with versus without metastases) was reportedly different.

Genomic DNA was subjected to two-round multiplex PCR for amplification of TCR beta CDR3. The use of primers specific to each TRBV and TRBJ gene characterized first-round PCR. TCRdb independently ran MiXCR on the multiplex PCR reads; one entry per CDR3 protein. The repertoire holds tens of thousands of distinct CDR3 sequences, with approximately 51% as singletons. The CDR3 contains 14 residues. The germline V and J ends were trimmed by 4 bases and 6 bases, with 17 bases remaining between them. The germline CDR1 and CDR2 sequences are DFQATT and SNEGSKA (reference sequence). Sequenced here: PBMCs, sampled before or after stereotactic body radiation therapy (not recorded which). The receptor was isolated from a donor aged 50 or older with non-small cell lung cancer. This chain links TRBV20-1 with TRBJ2-3, with D maybe TRBD1 (6 bases). The CDR3 sequence is CSAIRDKYVDTQYF. DNA of the CDR3: TGCAGTGCTATCCGGGACAAGTACGTCGATACGCAGTATTTT.